This T cell receptor (beta chain) was sequenced during a study of blood T cell repertoires in COVID-19. Overall study context: The cDNA or gDNA used as material had been derived from T cells, B-cell-depleted T cells, or PBMCs.

The ends lost 5 bases at V and 3 bases at J; junction bases unmatched: 11. Germline-derived CDR1 and CDR2 are SGHTA and FQGNSA. This CDR3 contains 16 residues. Source study methods: Amplification with reference gene primers provided the estimates of nucleated cell counts. Generated by immunoSEQ multiplex PCR, the TCRdb table keeps only in-frame clones and is missing some. That table furnishes V, J and clone size, whereas the DNA furnished D and trimming. This sample has over 250,000 clones, with 75% to 85% found just once. This receptor was identified in a man in his fifties or sixties with active or convalescent COVID-19. The rearrangement links TRBV7-2 to TRBJ2-3; 7 bases are shared with TRBD2. The sample was peripheral blood. The CDR3 DNA reads TGTGCCAGCAGCCCCTTGGGGGGAGGGTTAACAGATACGCAGTATTTT. This codes for CASSPLGGGLTDTQYF.